The present T cell receptor beta chain was sequenced within a study of Tregs in tolerant kidney transplant recipients. For the study at large: Mixed chimerism was transient after nonmyeloablative marrow transplants from related graft donors. Study results and limitations: Expanding Tregs on activated donor B cells appeared to best identify donor-specific TCRbeta clones.

Thawed PBMCs were FACS-sorted into unstimulated CD4+CD25+CD127- regulatory T cells, CD4+CD25- non-regulatory cells, CD4 and CD8 cells. An overnight rest at 37°C with about 220 IU/ml IL-2 preceded regulatory T cell sorting from thawed PBMCs. Concerning this clone: Its antigen is not identified.

TCRdb's table, derived via immunoSEQ multiplex PCR, lists solely in-frame clones and lacks some. This repertoire shows some 64,000 clones, roughly 98% found once; its top ten account for around 0.34%. Trimming at V came to 5 bases and at J to 4 bases, leaving 9 bases not matched to a gene. The CDR3 is made up of 15 amino acids. Germline V lookup: CDR1 LGHNA, CDR2 YSLEER. This chain links TRBV4-3 with TRBJ1-2, with TRBD1 identical over 8 bases. The sequence was obtained from a human donor who received a combined kidney and bone marrow transplant. The material sequenced was Tregs from blood, taken before the transplant. The CDR3 is CASSYGMDRAYGYTF. DNA of the CDR3: TGCGCCAGCAGCTATGGAATGGACAGGGCCTATGGCTACACCTTC.